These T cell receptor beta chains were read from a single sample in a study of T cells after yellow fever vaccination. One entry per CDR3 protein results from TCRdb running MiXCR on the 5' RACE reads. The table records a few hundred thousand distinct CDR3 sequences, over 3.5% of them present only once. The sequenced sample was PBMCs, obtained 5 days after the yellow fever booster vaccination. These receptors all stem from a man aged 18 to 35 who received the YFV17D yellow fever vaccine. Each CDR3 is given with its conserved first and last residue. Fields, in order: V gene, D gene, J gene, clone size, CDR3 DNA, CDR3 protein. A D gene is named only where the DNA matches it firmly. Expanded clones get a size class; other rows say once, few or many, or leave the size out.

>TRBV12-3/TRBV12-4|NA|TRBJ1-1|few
TGTGCCAGCAGTTTAGAGGACAGACCCTTTGAAGCTTTCTTT
CASSLEDRPFEAFF
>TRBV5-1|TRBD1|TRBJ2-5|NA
TGCGCCAGCACCCAGATTGGACAGGGGCCAGAGACCCAGTACTTC
CASTQIGQGPETQYF
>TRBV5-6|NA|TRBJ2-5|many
TGTGCCAGCGACCTCTGGAGACTAGACGGACGAGAGACCCAGTACTTC
CASDLWRLDGRETQYF
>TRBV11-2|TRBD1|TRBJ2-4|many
TGTGCCAGCAGGACAGGGGGAGGCAAAAACATTCAGTACTTC
CASRTGGGKNIQYF
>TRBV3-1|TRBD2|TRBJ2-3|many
TGTGCCAGCTCTCTACTAGCGGGGGCAGCGCAGTATTTT
CASSLLAGAAQYF
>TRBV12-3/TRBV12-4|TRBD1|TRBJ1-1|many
TGTGCCAGCATCCCGGGACAGGGGACTGAAGCTTTCTTT
CASIPGQGTEAFF
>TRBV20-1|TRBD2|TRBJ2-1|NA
TGCAGTGCTAGAGTCTATCTAGCGGGGAGAGACAATGAGCAGTTCTTC
CSARVYLAGRDNEQFF
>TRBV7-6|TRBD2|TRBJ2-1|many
TGTGCCAGCAGCTTATATCCCCCCCTGGGTCTAGCGGGGATCTACAGCTCCTACAATGAGCAGTTCTTC
CASSLYPPLGLAGIYSSYNEQFF
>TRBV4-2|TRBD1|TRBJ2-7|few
TGTGCCAGCAGCCAAGGTCCGGGACAGGGGCCCTACGAGCAGTACTTC
CASSQGPGQGPYEQYF
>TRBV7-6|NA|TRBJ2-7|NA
TGTGCCAGCAGCCTCGAGACAGACATACTATCCGAGCAGTACTTC
CASSLETDILSEQYF
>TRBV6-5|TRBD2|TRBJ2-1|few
TGTGCCAGCAGTTACTTCGCTAGCGGGGGTTATGAGCAGTTCTTC
CASSYFASGGYEQFF
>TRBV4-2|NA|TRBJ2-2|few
TGTGCCAGCAGCCAAGGAACCCTGGGCGGGGAGCTGTTTTTT
CASSQGTLGGELFF
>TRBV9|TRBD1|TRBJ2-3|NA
TGTGCCAGCAGCGCCGTCACAGGGGCCCCAGATACGCAGTATTTT
CASSAVTGAPDTQYF
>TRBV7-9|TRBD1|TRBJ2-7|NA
TGTGCCAGCAGTTTGTTCAGGGGGCGCGAGCAGTACTTC
CASSLFRGREQYF
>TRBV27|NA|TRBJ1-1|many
TGTGCCAGCAGTTTTGTAGGAGGGACTGAAGCTTTCTTT
CASSFVGGTEAFF
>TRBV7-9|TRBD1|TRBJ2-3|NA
TGTGCCAGCAGCAGGAGGACAGGGGGCAACACAGATACGCAGTATTTT
CASSRRTGGNTDTQYF
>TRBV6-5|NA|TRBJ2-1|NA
TGTGCCAGCAGTCCTGGACGGCGTGGGGATGGGATCTTC
CASSPGRRGDGIF
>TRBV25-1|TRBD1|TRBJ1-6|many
TGTGCCAGCAGTGAAGCGGGACAGCCAAGTTCACCCCTCCACTTT
CASSEAGQPSSPLHF
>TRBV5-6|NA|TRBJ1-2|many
TGTGCCAGCAGCTTGGCTGGGTTTGATGGCTACACCTTC
CASSLAGFDGYTF
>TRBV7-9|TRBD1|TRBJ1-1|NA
TGTGCCAGCAGGCCACCACAGGGGGGTATGAACACTGAAGCTTTCTTT
CASRPPQGGMNTEAFF
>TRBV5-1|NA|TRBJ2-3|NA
TGCGCCAGCAGCTTAGGGCTAGTCGCCACAGATACGCAGTATTTT
CASSLGLVATDTQYF
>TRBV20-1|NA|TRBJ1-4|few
TGCAGTGCTAGAGATGATTACGACAGAAAGTTTTTT
CSARDDYDRKFF
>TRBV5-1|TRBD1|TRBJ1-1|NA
TGCGCCAGCAGCTCCCCCGGGAGGACAGGGGGAACTGAAGCTTTCTTT
CASSSPGRTGGTEAFF
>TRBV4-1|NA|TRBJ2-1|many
TGCGCCAGCAGCCAAGAAGAGGGGCACTATGAGCAGTTCTTC
CASSQEEGHYEQFF
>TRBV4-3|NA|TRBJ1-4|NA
TGCGCCAGCAGCCAAGATAGTGGGAGGGGAGAAAAACTGTTTTTT
CASSQDSGRGEKLFF
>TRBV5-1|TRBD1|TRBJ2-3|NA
TGCGCCAGCAGACGACAGGGGTTGGCAGATACGCAGTATTTT
CASRRQGLADTQYF
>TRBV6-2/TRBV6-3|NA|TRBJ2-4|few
TGTGCCAGCAGTCCGGTAGGGTGGGCAAACATTCAGTACTTC
CASSPVGWANIQYF
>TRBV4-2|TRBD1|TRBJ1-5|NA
TGTGCCAGCAGGCCCGGGACAGGGTTTAATCAGCCCCAGCATTTT
CASRPGTGFNQPQHF
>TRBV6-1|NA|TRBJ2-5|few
TGTGCCAGCGGGTGGGAAATGGGGCAAGAGACCCAGTACTTC
CASGWEMGQETQYF
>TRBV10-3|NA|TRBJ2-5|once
TGTGCCATCAGAGGGTGGGAGACCCAGTACTTC
CAIRGWETQYF
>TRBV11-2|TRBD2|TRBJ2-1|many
TGTGCCAGCAGCTTTTATGTGGGGGGGAGATCCTACAATGAGCAGTTCTTC
CASSFYVGGRSYNEQFF